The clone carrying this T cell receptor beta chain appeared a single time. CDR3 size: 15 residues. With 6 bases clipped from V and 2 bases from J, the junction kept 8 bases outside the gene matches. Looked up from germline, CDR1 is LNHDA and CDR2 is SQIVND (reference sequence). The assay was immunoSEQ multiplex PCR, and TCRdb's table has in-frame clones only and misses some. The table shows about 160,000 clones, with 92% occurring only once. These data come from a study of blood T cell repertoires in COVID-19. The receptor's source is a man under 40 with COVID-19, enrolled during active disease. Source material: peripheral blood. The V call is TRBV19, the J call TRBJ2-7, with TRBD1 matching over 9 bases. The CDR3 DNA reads TGTGCCAGTAGCCTCGGGGGACAGGGACCCTACGAGCAGTACTTC. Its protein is CASSLGGQGPYEQYF.